This passage covers 4 T cell receptor beta chains from one sample sequenced in a study of beta chain features in type 1 diabetes. Expressed TCRB transcripts were sequenced, since all the RNA that had been isolated was reverse transcribed. TCRdb's copy holds only in-frame clones and misses some; the assay was immunoSEQ multiplex PCR. Of about 660,000 clones in the sample, over 12% were seen once. These TCRs are of unknown antigen specificity. Study findings and constraints: Shortening that was moderate but significant affected the TCRB CDR3s of Type 1 diabetes patients in all four CD4+ subsets.

Input material: naive CD4+ T cells from blood. The receptor set was obtained from a man aged 18-30 years with type 1 diabetes.

This clone was observed a handful of times. V and J are TRBV29-1 and TRBJ2-7; no clear D. This CDR3 has 15 residues. Germline CDR1 and CDR2: SQVTM and ANQGSEA. Trimming took off 4 bases at V and 2 bases at J, with 18 bases between the two ends. The CDR3 spells CSVASPGPPAYEQYF. CDR3 nucleotide sequence: TGCAGCGTTGCCTCTCCGGGCCCTCCTGCCTACGAGCAGTACTTC.

This clone has more than one count but fewer than ten. J is TRBJ1-4 and V is TRBV7-2, with 12 nucleotides matching TRBD1. The length of the CDR3 is 15 residues. Germline CDR1 is SGHTA and CDR2 is FQGNSA. Trimming took 4 bases from V and 5 from J; bases not matched to a gene: 2. The CDR3 coding sequence is TGTGCCAGCAGCTGGGACAGGGGGCTCAATGAAAAACTGTTTTTT. Protein sequence: CASSWDRGLNEKLFF. Drawing the rest from reference TRBV7-2 and TRBJ1-4, the complete variable domain is GAGVSQSPSNKVTEKGKDVELRCDPISGHTALYWYRQSLGQGLEFLIYFQGNSAPDKSGLPSDRFSAERTGGSVSTLTIQRTQQEDSAVYLCASSWDRGLNEKLFFGSGTQLSVL.

This clone appeared a few times. V is TRBV7-9 and J is TRBJ2-2, with D tentatively TRBD1 or TRBD2 (6 bases each). This CDR3 is built from 17 residues. Trimming removed 5 bases from V and 4 bases from J, with 20 bases in between. The germline V gene has CDR1 SEHNR and CDR2 FQNEAQ (reference sequence). The CDR3 DNA follows: TGTGCCAGCAGCCCGCGCCCGGGGGCATATGGCACCGGGGAGCTGTTTTTT. Amino acids: CASSPRPGAYGTGELFF.

This clone has just a few counts. The chain recombines TRBV4-1 with TRBJ2-7; D remains ambiguous. CDR3 size: 14 residues. Germline CDR1 reads MGHRA; CDR2 reads YSYEKL. V lost 1 base to trimming and J lost 2 bases, with 9 bases between them. The CDR3 sequence: CASSQGFGPYEQYF. The CDR3 DNA is TGCGCCAGCAGCCAAGGGTTTGGGCCCTACGAGCAGTACTTC.